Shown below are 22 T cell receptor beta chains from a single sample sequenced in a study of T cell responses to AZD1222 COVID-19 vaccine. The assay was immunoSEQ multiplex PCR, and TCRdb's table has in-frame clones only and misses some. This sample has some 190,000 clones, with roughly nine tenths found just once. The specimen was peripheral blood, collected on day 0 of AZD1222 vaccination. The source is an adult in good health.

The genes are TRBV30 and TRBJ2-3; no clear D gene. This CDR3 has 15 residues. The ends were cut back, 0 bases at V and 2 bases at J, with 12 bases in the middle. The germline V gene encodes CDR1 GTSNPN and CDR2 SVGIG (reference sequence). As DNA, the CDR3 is TGTGCCTGGAGTGTCCCCCAAATCATCACAGATACGCAGTATTTT. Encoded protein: CAWSVPQIITDTQYF.

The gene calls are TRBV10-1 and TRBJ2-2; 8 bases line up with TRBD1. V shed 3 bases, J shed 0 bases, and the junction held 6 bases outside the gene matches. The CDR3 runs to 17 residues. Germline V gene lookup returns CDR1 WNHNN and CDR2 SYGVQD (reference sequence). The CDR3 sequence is CASSEGDRRTNTGELFF. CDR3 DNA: TGCGCCAGCAGTGAAGGGGACAGGCGAACGAACACCGGGGAGCTGTTTTTT.

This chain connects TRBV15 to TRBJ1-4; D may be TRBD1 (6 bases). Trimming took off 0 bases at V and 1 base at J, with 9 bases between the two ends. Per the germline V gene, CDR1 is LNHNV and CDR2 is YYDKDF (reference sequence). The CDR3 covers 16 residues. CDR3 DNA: TGTGCCACCAGCAGAGACACAGGGTTAACTAATGAAAAACTGTTTTTT. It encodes CATSRDTGLTNEKLFF.

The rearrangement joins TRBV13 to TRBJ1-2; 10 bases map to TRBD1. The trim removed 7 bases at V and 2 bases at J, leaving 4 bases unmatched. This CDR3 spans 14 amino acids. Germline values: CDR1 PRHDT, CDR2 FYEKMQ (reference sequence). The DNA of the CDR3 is TGTGCCAGCACCCCGGGACAGGGGAACTATGGCTACACCTTC. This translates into CASTPGQGNYGYTF.

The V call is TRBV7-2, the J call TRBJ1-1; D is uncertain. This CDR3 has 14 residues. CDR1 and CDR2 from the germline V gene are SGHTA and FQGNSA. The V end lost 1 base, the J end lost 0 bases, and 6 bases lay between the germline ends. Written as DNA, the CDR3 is TGTGCCAGCAGCTTAGACTTTCTGAACACTGAAGCTTTCTTT. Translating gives CASSLDFLNTEAFF.

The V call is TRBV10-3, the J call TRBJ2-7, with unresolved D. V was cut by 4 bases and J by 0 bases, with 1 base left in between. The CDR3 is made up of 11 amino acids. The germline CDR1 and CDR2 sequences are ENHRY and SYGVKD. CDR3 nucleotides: TGTGCCATCAGTGGCTCCTACGAGCAGTACTTC. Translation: CAISGSYEQYF.

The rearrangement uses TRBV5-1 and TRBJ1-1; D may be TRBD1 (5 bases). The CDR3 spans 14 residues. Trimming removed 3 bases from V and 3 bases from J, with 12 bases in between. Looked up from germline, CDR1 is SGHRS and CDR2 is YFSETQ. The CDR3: CASSSDGGYTEAFF. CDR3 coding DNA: TGCGCCAGCAGCTCAGATGGGGGTTACACTGAAGCTTTCTTT. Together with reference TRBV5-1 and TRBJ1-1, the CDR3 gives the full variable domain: KAGVTQTPRYLIKTRGQQVTLSCSPISGHRSVSWYQQTPGQGLQFLFEYFSETQRNKGNFPGRFSGRQFSNSRSEMNVSTLELGDSALYLCASSSDGGYTEAFFGQGTRLTVV.

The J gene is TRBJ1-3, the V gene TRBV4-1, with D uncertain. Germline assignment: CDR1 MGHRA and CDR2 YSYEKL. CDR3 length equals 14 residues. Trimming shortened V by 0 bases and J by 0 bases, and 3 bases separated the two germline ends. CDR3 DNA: TGCGCCAGCAGCCAAGACAGCTCTGGAAACACCATATATTTT. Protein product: CASSQDSSGNTIYF.

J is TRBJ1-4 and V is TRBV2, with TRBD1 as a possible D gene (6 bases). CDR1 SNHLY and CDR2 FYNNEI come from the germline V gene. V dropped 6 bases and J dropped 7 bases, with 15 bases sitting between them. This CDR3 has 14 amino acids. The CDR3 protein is CASRDQGSGEKLFF. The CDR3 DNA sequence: TGTGCCAGCAGGGACCAGGGGTCGGGTGAAAAACTGTTTTTT.

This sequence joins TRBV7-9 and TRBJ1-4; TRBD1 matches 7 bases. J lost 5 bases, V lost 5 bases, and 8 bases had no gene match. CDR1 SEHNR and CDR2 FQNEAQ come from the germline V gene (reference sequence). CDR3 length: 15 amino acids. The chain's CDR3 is CASSKTGTANEKLFF. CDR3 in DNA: TGTGCCAGCAGCAAAACCGGGACAGCAAATGAAAAACTGTTTTTT.

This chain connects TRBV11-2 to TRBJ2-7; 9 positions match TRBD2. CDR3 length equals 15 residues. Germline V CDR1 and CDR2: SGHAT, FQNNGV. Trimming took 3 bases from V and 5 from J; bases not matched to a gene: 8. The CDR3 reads CASSFERGEVHEQYV. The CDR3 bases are TGTGCCAGCAGCTTCGAGCGGGGGGAGGTCCACGAGCAGTACGTC.

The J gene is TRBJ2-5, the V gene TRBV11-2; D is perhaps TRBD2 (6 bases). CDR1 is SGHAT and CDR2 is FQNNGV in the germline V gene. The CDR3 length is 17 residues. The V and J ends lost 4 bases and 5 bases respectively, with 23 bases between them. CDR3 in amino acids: CASSSPGYGGRGETQYF. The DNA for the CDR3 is TGTGCCAGCAGCTCCCCGGGGTACGGGGGTCGCGGGGAGACCCAGTACTTC. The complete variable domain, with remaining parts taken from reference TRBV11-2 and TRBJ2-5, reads EAGVAQSPRYKIIEKRQSVAFWCNPISGHATLYWYQQILGQGPKLLIQFQNNGVVDDSQLPKDRFSAERLKGVDSTLKIQPAKLEDSAVYLCASSSPGYGGRGETQYFGPGTRLLVL.

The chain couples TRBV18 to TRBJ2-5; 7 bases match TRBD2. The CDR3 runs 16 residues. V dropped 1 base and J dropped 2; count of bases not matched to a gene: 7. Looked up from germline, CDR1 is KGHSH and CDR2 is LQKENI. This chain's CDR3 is CASSPLGGGRQETQYF. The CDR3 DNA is TGTGCCAGCTCACCACTGGGCGGGGGTCGACAAGAGACCCAGTACTTC.

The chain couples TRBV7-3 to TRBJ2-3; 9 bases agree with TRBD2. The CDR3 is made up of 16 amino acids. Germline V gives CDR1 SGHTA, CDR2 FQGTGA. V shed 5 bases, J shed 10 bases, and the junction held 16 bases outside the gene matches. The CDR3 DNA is TGTGCCAGCAGCAACGCCGGGACTAGCTCCGGGGGTGCGCAGTATTTT. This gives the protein CASSNAGTSSGGAQYF.

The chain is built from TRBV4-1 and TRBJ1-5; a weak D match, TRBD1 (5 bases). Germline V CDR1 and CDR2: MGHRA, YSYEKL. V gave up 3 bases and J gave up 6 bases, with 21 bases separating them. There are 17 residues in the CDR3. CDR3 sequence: CASSQGVGGRRIQPQHF. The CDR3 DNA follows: TGCGCCAGCAGCCAGGGGGTCGGTGGCAGGCGGATTCAGCCCCAGCATTTT.

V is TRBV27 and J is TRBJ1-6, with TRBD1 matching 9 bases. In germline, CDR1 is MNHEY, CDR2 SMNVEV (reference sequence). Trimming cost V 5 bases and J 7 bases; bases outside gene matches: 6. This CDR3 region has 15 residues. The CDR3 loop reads CASSPGTGRNSPLHF. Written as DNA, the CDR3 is TGTGCCAGCAGTCCCGGGACAGGGCGGAATTCACCCCTCCACTTT.

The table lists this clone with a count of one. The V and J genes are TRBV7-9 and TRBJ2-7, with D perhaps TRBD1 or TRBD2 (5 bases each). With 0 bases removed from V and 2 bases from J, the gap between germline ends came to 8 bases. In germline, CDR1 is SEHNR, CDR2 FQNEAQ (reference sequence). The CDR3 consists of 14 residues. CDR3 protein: CASSLAGGPYEQYV. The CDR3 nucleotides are TGTGCCAGCAGCTTAGCTGGGGGTCCCTACGAGCAGTACGTC.

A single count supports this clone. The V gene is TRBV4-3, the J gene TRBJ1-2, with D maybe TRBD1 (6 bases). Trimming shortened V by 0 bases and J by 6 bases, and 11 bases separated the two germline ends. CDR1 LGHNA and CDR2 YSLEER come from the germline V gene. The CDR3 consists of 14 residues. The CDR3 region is CASSQDWGAHGYTF. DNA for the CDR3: TGCGCCAGCAGCCAAGATTGGGGGGCCCATGGCTACACCTTC.

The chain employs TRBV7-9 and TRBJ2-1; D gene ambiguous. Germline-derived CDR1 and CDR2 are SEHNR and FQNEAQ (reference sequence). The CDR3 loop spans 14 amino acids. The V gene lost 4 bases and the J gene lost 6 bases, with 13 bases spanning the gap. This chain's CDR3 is CASSSAGHPNEQFF. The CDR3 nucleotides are TGTGCCAGCAGCTCGGCCGGGCATCCCAATGAGCAGTTCTTC.

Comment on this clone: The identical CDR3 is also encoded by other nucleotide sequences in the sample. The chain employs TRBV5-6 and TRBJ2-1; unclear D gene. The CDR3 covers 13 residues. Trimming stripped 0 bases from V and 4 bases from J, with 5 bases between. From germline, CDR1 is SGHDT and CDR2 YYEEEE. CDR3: CASSLASYNEQFF. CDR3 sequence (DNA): TGTGCCAGCAGCTTGGCCTCGTACAATGAGCAGTTCTTC.

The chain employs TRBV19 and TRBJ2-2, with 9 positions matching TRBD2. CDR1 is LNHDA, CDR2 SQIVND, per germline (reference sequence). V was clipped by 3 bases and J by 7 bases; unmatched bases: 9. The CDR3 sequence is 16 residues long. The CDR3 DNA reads TGTGCCAGTAGTATGAATAGCGGGGGAGAGGGCGGGGAGCTGTTTTTT. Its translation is CASSMNSGGEGGELFF.

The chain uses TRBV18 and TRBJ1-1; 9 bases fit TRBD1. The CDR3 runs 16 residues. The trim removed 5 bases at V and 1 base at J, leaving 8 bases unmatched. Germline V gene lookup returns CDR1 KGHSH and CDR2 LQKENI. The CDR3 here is CASSARQGVANTEAFF. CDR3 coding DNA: TGTGCCAGCTCAGCAAGACAGGGGGTCGCGAACACTGAAGCTTTCTTT.